This record covers a single TCR beta chain. This clonotype showed up many times. Which antigen it targets is not known. Base quality data are lacking; no much larger clone is found one base away. The protocol used for the library was RT-PCR. The instrument was an Illumina HiSeq 2500. The public sequencing data were trimmed at Q25 with fastp and processed into clonotypes with MiXCR by TCRdb, which kept only in-frame beta chains. A single entry per CDR3 protein holds the most common genes and DNA from its merged rows. Recorded for this sample are about 700,000 distinct CDR3 sequences; roughly 15% of them occurred a single time. The top ten constitute roughly 7.6% of the sample. The data derive from a study of response to subunit inactivated influenza vaccine listed by TCRdb under 2018. The study in broad terms: Deep quantitative T cell receptor repertoire profiling was used in the study to track responses to a trivalent subunit inactivated influenza vaccine.

Overall study results and their limits: The authors proposed that each seasonal influenza vaccination may bring in only a limited number of new T cells.

The CDR3 holds 13 amino acids from the cysteine to the phenylalanine. The DNA shown is the 39-base CDR3, in frame from base 1. The trim is 5 bases for V and 2 bases for J, with a gap of 10 bases between the germline ends. The source was PBMCs from blood, collected around two weeks before vaccination. The receptor's source is a man aged 50 to 59 who received an inactivated influenza vaccine. Donor details come from another sample of the same person, matched by shared clones. Recombination linked TRBV12-3 or TRBV12-4 to TRBJ2-7; the D gene remains uncertain. The nucleotide sequence is given as TGTGCCAGCAGTGCGACTGAGACCTACGAGCAGTACTTC. This codes for CASSATETYEQYF.